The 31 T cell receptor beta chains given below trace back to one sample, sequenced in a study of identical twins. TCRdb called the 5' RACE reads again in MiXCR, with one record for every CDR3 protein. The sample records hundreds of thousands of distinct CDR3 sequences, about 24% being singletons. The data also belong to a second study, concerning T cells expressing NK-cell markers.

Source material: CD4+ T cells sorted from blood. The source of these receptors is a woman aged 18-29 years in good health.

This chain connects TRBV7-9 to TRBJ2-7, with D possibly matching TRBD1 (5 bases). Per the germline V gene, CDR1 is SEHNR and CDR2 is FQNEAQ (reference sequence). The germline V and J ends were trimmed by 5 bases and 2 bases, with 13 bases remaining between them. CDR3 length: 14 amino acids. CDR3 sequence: CASSLELGAYEQYF. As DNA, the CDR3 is TGTGCCAGCAGCCTTGAGTTAGGGGCCTACGAGCAGTACTTC.

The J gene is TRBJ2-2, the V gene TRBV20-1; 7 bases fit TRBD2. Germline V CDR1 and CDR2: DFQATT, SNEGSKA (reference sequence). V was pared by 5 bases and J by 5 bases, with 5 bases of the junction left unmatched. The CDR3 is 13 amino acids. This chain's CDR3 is CSAYGGGTGELFF. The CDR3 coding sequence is TGCAGTGCTTACGGCGGGGGAACCGGGGAGCTGTTTTTT.

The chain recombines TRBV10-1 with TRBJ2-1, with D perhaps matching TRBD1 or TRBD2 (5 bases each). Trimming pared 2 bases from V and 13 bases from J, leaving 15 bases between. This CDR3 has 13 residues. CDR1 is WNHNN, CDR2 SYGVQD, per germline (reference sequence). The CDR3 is CASSEGASSPQFF. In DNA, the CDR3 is TGCGCCAGCAGTGAGGGGGCTAGCTCCCCCCAGTTCTTC.

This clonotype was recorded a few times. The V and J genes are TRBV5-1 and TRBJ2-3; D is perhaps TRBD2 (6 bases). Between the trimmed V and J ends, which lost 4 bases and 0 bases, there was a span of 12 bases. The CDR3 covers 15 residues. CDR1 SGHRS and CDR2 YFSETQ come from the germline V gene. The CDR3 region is CASSQLLASTDTQYF. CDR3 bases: TGCGCCAGCAGCCAACTGCTAGCGAGCACAGATACGCAGTATTTT. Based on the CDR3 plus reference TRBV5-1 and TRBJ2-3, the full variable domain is KAGVTQTPRYLIKTRGQQVTLSCSPISGHRSVSWYQQTPGQGLQFLFEYFSETQRNKGNFPGRFSGRQFSNSRSEMNVSTLELGDSALYLCASSQLLASTDTQYFGPGTRLTVL.

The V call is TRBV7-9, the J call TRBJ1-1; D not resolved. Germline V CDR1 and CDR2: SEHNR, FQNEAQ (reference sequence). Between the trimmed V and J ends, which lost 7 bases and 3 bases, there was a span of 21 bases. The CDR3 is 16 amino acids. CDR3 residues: CASKPQTGWRDTEAFF. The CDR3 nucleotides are TGTGCCAGCAAACCACAGACGGGGTGGCGCGACACTGAAGCTTTCTTT. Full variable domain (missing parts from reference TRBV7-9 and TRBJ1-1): DTGVSQNPRHKITKRGQNVTFRCDPISEHNRLYWYRQTLGQGPEFLTYFQNEAQLEKSRLLSDRFSAERPKGSFSTLEIQRTEQGDSAMYLCASKPQTGWRDTEAFFGQGTRLTVV.

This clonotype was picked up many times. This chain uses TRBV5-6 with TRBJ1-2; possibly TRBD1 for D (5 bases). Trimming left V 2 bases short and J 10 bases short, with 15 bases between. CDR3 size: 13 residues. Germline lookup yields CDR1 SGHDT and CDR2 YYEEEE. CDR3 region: CASSLRDRILYTF. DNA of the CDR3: TGTGCCAGCAGCTTACGGGACCGGATCCTCTACACCTTC.

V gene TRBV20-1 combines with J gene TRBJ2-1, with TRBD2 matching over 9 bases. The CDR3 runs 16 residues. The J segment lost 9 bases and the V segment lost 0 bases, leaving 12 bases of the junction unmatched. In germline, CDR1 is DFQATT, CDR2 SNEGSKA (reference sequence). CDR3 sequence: CSARDLVAGVFGEQFF. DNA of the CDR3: TGCAGTGCTAGAGACTTAGTAGCGGGAGTTTTCGGTGAGCAGTTCTTC.

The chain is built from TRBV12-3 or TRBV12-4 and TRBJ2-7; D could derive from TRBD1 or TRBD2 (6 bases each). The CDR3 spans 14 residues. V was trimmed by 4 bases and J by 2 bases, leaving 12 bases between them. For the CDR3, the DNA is TGTGCCAGCAGTTCTCAGGGGAGGACCTACGAGCAGTACTTC. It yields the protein CASSSQGRTYEQYF.

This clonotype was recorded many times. CDR3 DNA: TGCGCCAGCAGCTTGGCAAGCCGGGGGGAGACCCAGTACTTC. Encoded protein: CASSLASRGETQYF. The J gene is TRBJ2-5, the V gene TRBV5-1, with D perhaps TRBD2 (6 bases). The CDR3 length is 14 residues. V was cut by 0 bases and J by 5 bases, with 11 bases left in between. Germline-derived CDR1 and CDR2 are SGHRS and YFSETQ.

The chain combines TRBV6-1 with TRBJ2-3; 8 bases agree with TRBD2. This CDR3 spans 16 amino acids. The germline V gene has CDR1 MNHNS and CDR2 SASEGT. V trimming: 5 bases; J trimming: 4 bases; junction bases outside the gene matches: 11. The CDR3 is CASSPRAGATSDTQYF. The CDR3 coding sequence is TGTGCCAGCAGTCCCCGAGCGGGAGCAACGTCAGATACGCAGTATTTT.

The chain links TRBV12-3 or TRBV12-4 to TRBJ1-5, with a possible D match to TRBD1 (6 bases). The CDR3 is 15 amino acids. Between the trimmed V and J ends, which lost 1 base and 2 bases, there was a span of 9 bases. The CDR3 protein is CASSLGGAGNQPQHF. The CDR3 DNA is TGTGCCAGCAGTTTAGGGGGGGCTGGCAATCAGCCCCAGCATTTT.

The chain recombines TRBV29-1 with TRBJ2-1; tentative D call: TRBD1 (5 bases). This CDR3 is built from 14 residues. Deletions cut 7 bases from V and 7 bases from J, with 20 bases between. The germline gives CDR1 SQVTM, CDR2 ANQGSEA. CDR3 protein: CSASARARLNEQFF. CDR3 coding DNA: TGCAGCGCCTCCGCCAGGGCGCGTCTGAATGAGCAGTTCTTC.

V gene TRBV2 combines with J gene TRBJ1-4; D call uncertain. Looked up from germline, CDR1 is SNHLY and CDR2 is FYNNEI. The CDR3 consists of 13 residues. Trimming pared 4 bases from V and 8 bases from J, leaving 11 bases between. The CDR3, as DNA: TGTGCCAGCAGTGCCGGGGTTTGGGAAAAACTGTTTTTT. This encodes CASSAGVWEKLFF.

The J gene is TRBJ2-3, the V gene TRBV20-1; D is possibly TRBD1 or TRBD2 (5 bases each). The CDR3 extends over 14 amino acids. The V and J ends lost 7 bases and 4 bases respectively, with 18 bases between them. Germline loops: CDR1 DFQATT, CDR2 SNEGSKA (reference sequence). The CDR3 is CSVSPGRSADTQYF. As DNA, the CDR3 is TGCAGTGTGTCCCCGGGACGGAGCGCAGATACGCAGTATTTT.

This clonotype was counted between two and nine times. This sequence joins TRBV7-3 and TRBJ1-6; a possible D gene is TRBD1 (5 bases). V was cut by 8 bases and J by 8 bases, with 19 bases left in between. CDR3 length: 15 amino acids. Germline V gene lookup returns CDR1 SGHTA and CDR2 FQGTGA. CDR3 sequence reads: CASGLHRGSDSPLHF. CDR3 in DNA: TGTGCCAGCGGACTACATCGGGGGTCTGATTCACCCCTCCACTTT.

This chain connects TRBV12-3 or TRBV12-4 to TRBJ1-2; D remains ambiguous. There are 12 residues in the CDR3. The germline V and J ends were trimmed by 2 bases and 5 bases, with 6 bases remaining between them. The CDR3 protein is CASSLKSYGYTF. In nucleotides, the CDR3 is TGTGCCAGCAGTTTAAAGTCTTATGGCTACACCTTC.

CDR3 in amino acids: CASSGGQHTDTQYF. In nucleotides, the CDR3 is TGTGCCAGCAGCGGGGGACAGCACACAGATACGCAGTATTTT. The gene calls are TRBV9 and TRBJ2-3; 7 bases map to TRBD1. Germline-derived CDR1 and CDR2 are SGDLS and YYNGEE. The junction had 3 bases not matched to a gene; V was cut back by 3 bases and J by 2 bases. The CDR3 sequence is 14 residues long.

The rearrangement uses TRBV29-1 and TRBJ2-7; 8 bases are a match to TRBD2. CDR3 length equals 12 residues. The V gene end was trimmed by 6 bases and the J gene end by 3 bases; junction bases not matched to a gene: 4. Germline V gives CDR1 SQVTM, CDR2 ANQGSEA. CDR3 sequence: CSVTGTSYEQYF. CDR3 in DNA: TGCAGCGTCACCGGGACTAGCTACGAGCAGTACTTC.

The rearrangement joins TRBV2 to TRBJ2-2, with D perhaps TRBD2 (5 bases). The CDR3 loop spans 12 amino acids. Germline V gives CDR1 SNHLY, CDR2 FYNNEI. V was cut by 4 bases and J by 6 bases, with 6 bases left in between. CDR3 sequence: CASSARAGELFF. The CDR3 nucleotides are TGTGCCAGCAGTGCGAGGGCCGGGGAGCTGTTTTTT.

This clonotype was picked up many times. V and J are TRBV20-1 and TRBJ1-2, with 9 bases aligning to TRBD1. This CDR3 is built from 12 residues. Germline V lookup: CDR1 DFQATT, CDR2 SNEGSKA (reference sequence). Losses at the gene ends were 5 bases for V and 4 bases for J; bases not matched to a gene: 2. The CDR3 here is CSASDRGYGYTF. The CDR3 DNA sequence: TGCAGTGCTTCGGACAGGGGCTATGGCTACACCTTC.

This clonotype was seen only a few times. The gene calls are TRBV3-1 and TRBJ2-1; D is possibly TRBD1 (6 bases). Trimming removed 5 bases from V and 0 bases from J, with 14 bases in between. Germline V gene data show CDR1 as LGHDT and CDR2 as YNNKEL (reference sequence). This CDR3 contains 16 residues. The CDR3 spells CASSEQGKGSYNEQFF. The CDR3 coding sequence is TGTGCCAGCAGCGAACAGGGAAAGGGCTCCTACAATGAGCAGTTCTTC.

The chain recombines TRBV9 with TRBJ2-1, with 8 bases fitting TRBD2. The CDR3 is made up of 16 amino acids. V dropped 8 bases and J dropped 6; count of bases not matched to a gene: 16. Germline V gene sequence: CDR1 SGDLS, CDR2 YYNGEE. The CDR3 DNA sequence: TGTGCCAGTTCCATCGGCCATAGCGGGACTCTCAATGAGCAGTTCTTC. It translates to CASSIGHSGTLNEQFF.

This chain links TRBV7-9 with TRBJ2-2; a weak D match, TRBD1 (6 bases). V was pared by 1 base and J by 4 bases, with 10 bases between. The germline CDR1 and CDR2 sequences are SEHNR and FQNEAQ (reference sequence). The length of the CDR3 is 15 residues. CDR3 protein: CASSLELGGTGELFF. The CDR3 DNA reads TGTGCCAGCAGCTTAGAACTAGGGGGCACCGGGGAGCTGTTTTTT.

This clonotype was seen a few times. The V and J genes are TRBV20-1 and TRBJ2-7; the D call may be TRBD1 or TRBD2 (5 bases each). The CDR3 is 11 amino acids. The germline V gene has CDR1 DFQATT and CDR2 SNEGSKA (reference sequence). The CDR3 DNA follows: TGCAGCACCGGGGACCCCTACGAGCAGTACTTC. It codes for CSTGDPYEQYF.

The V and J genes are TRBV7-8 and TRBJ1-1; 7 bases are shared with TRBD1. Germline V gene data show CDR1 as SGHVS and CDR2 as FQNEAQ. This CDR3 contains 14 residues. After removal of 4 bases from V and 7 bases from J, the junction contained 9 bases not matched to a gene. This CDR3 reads CASSSQTGKSEAFF. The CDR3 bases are TGTGCCAGCAGCTCCCAGACAGGGAAGAGTGAAGCTTTCTTT.

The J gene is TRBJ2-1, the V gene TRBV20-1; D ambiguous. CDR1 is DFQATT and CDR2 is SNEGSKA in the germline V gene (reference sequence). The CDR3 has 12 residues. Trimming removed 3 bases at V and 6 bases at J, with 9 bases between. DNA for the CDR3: TGCAGTGCTAGTAAGGCGGTCAATGAGCAGTTCTTC. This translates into CSASKAVNEQFF.

The CDR3 DNA follows: TGCAGTGCTAGAACTGGCAACACCGGGGAGCTGTTTTTT. Translated, it gives CSARTGNTGELFF. This chain links TRBV20-1 with TRBJ2-2; D unclear. The CDR3 spans 13 residues. Germline V gene data show CDR1 as DFQATT and CDR2 as SNEGSKA (reference sequence). V was cut by 2 bases and J by 2 bases, with 6 bases left in between.

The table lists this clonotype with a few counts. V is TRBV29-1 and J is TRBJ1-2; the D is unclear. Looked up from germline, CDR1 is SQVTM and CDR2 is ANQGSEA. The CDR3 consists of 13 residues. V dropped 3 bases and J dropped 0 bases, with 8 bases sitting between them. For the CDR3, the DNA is TGCAGCGTTGAGGCAGATGCTAACTATGGCTACACCTTC. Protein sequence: CSVEADANYGYTF.

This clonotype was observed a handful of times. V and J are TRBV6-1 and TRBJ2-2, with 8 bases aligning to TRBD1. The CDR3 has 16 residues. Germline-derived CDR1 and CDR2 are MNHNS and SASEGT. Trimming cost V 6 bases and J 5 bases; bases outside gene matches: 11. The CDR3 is CASREIQGVVTGELFF. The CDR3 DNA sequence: TGTGCCAGCAGGGAGATACAGGGGGTCGTAACCGGGGAGCTGTTTTTT.

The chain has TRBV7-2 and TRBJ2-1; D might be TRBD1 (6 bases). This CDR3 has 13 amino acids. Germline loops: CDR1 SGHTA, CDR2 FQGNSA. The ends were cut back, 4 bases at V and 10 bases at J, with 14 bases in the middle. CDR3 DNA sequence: TGTGCCAGCAGCTCGTCATCGGGGACAGAGCAGTTCTTC. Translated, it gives CASSSSSGTEQFF.

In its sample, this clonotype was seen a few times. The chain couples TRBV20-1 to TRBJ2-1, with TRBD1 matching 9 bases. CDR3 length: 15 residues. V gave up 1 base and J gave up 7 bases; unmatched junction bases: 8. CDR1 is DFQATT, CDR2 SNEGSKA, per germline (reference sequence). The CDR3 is CSARGPGQGFNEQFF. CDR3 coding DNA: TGCAGTGCTAGAGGTCCGGGACAGGGTTTTAATGAGCAGTTCTTC.